This T cell receptor beta chain stems from a study of cytomegalovirus exposure and HLA in healthy donors. The overall study: A subsequent analysis stated that the 90 to 150 validation repertoires were run on the same platform as the roughly 620 first-cohort repertoires. Overall study results and limits: Across donors, most TCRs were seen rarely, yet some public ones were widespread. Using the classifier, cytomegalovirus status was reportedly diagnosed with high specificity and sensitivity. A few chains tied to CMV proved CMV antigen-specific in vitro.

Points on this clone: Antigen unknown.

The CDR3 extends over 15 amino acids. V lost 6 bases to trimming and J lost 1 base, with 15 bases between them. The germline CDR1 and CDR2 sequences are MNHEY and SMNVEV (reference sequence). Libraries were prepared by immunoSEQ multiplex PCR; TCRdb keeps only in-frame clonotypes and omits some of them. The sample has approximately 270,000 clones; over 75% are singletons. Sequences were obtained from PBMCs. This receptor was identified in a man aged 18 to 29 in good health and CMV-seropositive. The J gene is TRBJ1-2, the V gene TRBV27; weak D call: TRBD1 (5 bases). CDR3 in amino acids: CASSPRDGNNYGYTF. The DNA for the CDR3 is TGTGCCAGCAGCCCACGGGACGGAAATAACTATGGCTACACCTTC.